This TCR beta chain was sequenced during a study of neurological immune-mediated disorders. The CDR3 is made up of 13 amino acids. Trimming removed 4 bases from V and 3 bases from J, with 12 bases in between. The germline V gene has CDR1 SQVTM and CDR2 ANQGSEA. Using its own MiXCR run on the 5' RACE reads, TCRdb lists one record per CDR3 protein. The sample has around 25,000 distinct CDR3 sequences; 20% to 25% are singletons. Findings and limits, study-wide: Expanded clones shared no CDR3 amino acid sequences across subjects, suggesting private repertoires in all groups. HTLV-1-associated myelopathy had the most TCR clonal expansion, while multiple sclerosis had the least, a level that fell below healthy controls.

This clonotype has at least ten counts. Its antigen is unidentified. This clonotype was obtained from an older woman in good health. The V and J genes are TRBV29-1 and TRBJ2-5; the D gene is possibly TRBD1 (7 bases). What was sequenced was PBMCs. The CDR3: CSVAPGGKETQYF. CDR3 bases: TGCAGCGTTGCTCCAGGGGGGAAAGAGACCCAGTACTTC.